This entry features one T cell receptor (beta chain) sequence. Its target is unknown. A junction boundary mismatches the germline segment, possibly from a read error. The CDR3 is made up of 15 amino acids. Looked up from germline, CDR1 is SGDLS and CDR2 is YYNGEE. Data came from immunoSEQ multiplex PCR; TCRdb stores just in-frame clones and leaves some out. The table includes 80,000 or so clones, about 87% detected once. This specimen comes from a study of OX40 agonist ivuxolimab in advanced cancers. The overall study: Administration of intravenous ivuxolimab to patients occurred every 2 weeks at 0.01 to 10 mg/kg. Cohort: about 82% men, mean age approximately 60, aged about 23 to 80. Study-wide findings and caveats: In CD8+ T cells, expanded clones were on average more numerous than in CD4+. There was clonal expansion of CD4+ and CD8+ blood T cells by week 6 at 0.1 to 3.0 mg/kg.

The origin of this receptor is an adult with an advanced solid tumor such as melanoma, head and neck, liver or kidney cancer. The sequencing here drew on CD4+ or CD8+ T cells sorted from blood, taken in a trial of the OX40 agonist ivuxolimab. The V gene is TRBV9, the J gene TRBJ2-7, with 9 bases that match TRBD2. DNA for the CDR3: TGTGCCAGCAGCGTAGAGGCTAGCGGGACCTACAAGCAGTACTTC. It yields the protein CASSVEASGTYKQYF.